This entry lists 31 T cell receptor beta chains sequenced from one sample in a study of T cell repertoires in cytomegalovirus infection. A single record per CDR3 protein comes from TCRdb applying MiXCR to the reads. In the table there are approximately 100,000 distinct CDR3 sequences, 25% to 35% of which are singletons. No antigen has been assigned to these receptors. The source material was CD8+ T cells from cultured PBMCs, sampled from culture after CMV antigen stimulation. These receptors were obtained from a human donor in good health (CMV status not recorded). Some clones in this sample may be carry-over from other donors' samples.

V is TRBV25-1 and J is TRBJ2-2; no clear D. Germline V CDR1 and CDR2: MGHDK, SYGVNS. The germline V and J ends were trimmed by 4 bases and 2 bases, with 11 bases remaining between them. This CDR3 spans 15 amino acids. CDR3 in amino acids: CASSALAINTGELFF. CDR3 bases: TGTGCCAGCAGTGCATTAGCAATTAACACCGGGGAGCTGTTTTTT.

This chain connects TRBV6-6 to TRBJ2-7; D might be TRBD1 or TRBD2, each matching 5 bases. The CDR3 has 13 amino acids. Trimming shortened V by 5 bases and J by 2 bases, and 10 bases separated the two germline ends. Germline CDR1 is MNHNY and CDR2 is SVGAGI (reference sequence). CDR3 in DNA: TGTGCCAGCAGTGGTCAGGGACCCTACGAGCAGTACTTC. Its protein product is CASSGQGPYEQYF.

The CDR3 here is CSARVDDYNSPLHF. The CDR3 coding sequence is TGCAGTGCTAGAGTTGACGACTATAATTCACCCCTCCACTTT. The chain carries TRBV20-1 and TRBJ1-6; the D is unclear. Trimming shortened V by 1 base and J by 3 bases, and 7 bases separated the two germline ends. This CDR3 comprises 14 residues. Germline V gene lookup returns CDR1 DFQATT and CDR2 SNEGSKA (reference sequence).

This clonotype was detected only a few times. The chain recombines TRBV4-1 with TRBJ2-7; D is undetermined. V lost 2 bases and J lost 5, with 10 bases in between. Germline assignment: CDR1 MGHRA and CDR2 YSYEKL. The CDR3 consists of 13 residues. DNA for the CDR3: TGCGCCAGCAGCCAACGACAAAGGGACGAGCAGTACTTC. It is translated as CASSQRQRDEQYF.

This clonotype was counted only a few times. This chain links TRBV10-3 with TRBJ1-2; D is perhaps TRBD1 (5 bases). The CDR3 spans 11 residues. V was trimmed by 2 bases and J by 10 bases, leaving 8 bases between them. Germline CDR1 reads ENHRY; CDR2 reads SYGVKD. The CDR3: CAISEKGPYTF. In DNA, the CDR3 is TGTGCCATCAGTGAGAAGGGGCCCTACACCTTC.

This clonotype has a handful of counts. The V and J genes are TRBV5-1 and TRBJ1-2, with 8 bases aligning to TRBD1. The trim removed 5 bases at V and 3 bases at J, leaving 9 bases unmatched. The CDR3 has 15 amino acids. Germline loops: CDR1 SGHRS, CDR2 YFSETQ. CDR3 in amino acids: CASRGQGAQDYGYTF. Here the CDR3 DNA reads TGCGCCAGCAGGGGGCAGGGGGCTCAGGACTATGGCTACACCTTC.

This clonotype was detected many times. The chain carries TRBV7-8 and TRBJ2-1, with D possibly matching TRBD2 (6 bases). The V gene's germline CDR1 is SGHVS and CDR2 FQNEAQ. The CDR3 spans 16 residues. V shed 2 bases and J shed 2 bases, with 13 bases lying between them. The CDR3: CASSLLRGGTYNEQFF. In DNA, the CDR3 is TGTGCCAGCAGCTTATTAAGGGGCGGGACCTACAATGAGCAGTTCTTC.

J is TRBJ2-2 and V is TRBV5-4; TRBD2 agrees at 9 bases. This CDR3 comprises 13 residues. The germline V gene encodes CDR1 SGHNT and CDR2 YYREEE (reference sequence). V was clipped by 5 bases and J by 6 bases; unmatched bases: 2. CDR3 sequence (DNA): TGTGCCAGCAGGACTAGCGGATCCGGGGAGCTGTTTTTT. As protein: CASRTSGSGELFF.

This clonotype turned up a few times. The chain links TRBV9 to TRBJ2-5; maybe TRBD2 (6 bases). The CDR3 is made up of 14 amino acids. From germline, CDR1 is SGDLS and CDR2 YYNGEE. V lost 4 bases to trimming and J lost 0 bases, with 10 bases between them. The CDR3, as DNA: TGTGCCAGCAGCCCCGGAGGGGACCAAGAGACCCAGTACTTC. Its protein is CASSPGGDQETQYF.

The V gene is TRBV6-2 or TRBV6-3, the J gene TRBJ1-1; the D is unclear. This CDR3 contains 15 residues. Germline V gives CDR1 MNHEY, CDR2 SVGEGT. V dropped 0 bases and J dropped 3 bases, with 11 bases sitting between them. This CDR3 reads CASSYSRAMHTEAFF. DNA of the CDR3: TGTGCCAGCAGTTACTCGAGGGCTATGCACACTGAAGCTTTCTTT.

The J gene is TRBJ1-1, the V gene TRBV6-1; the D is unclear. Per the germline V gene, CDR1 is MNHNS and CDR2 is SASEGT. Between the trimmed V and J ends, which lost 7 bases and 2 bases, there was a span of 17 bases. This CDR3 has 15 amino acids. This chain's CDR3 is CASKMAPTSNTEAFF. CDR3 DNA sequence: TGTGCCAGCAAGATGGCCCCAACTTCAAACACTGAAGCTTTCTTT.

This clonotype was found many times. This sequence joins TRBV20-1 and TRBJ2-7; 10 positions agree with TRBD2. The CDR3 sequence is 16 residues long. The ends lost 3 bases at V and 1 base at J; junction bases unmatched: 9. Germline CDR1 is DFQATT and CDR2 is SNEGSKA (reference sequence). The CDR3 region has the DNA TGCAGTGCTAGGAGGGCATGGACTAGCGGTTCCTACGAGCAGTACTTC. Residues: CSARRAWTSGSYEQYF.

The V and J genes are TRBV6-5 and TRBJ2-2; D remains unclear. The CDR3 is made up of 14 amino acids. Trimming removed 2 bases at V and 5 bases at J, with 9 bases between. Per the germline V gene, CDR1 is MNHEY and CDR2 is SVGAGI. The CDR3 protein is CASSYARRTGELFF. The CDR3, as DNA: TGTGCCAGCAGTTACGCAAGAAGAACCGGGGAGCTGTTTTTT.

The chain has TRBV27 and TRBJ2-3; 8 bases align to TRBD2. V lost 6 bases and J lost 6; bases outside the gene matches: 11. Per germline, CDR1 MNHEY and CDR2 SMNVEV (reference sequence). This CDR3 comprises 15 residues. CDR3 in DNA: TGTGCCAGCAGACCTCTCTGGACTAGCAGGGATACGCAGTATTTT. It is translated as CASRPLWTSRDTQYF.

The rearrangement joins TRBV15 to TRBJ2-2; D is uncertain. CDR3 length equals 12 residues. Trimming cost V 5 bases and J 3 bases, with 4 bases left between them. CDR1 LNHNV and CDR2 YYDKDF come from the germline V gene (reference sequence). The CDR3 DNA follows: TGTGCCACCAGCTTCGACACCGGGGAGCTGTTTTTT. This encodes CATSFDTGELFF. The whole variable domain, filled in from reference TRBV15 and TRBJ2-2, reads DAMVIQNPRYQVTQFGKPVTLSCSQTLNHNVMYWYQQKSSQAPKLLFHYYDKDFNNEADTPDNFQSRRPNTSFCFLDIRSPGLGDTAMYLCATSFDTGELFFGEGSRLTVL.

This chain connects TRBV5-1 to TRBJ2-7; D is unclear. CDR3 length: 13 residues. Trimming removed 2 bases at V and 3 bases at J, with 9 bases between. Looked up from germline, CDR1 is SGHRS and CDR2 is YFSETQ. The CDR3 region has the DNA TGCGCCAGCAGCTTATTTGACGGCTACGAGCAGTACTTC. This encodes CASSLFDGYEQYF.

This clonotype was picked up a small number of times. The chain has TRBV12-5 and TRBJ2-1; no definite D call. The CDR3 sequence is 13 residues long. Germline CDR1 is LGHNT and CDR2 is FRNRAP. V dropped 2 bases and J dropped 4 bases, with 6 bases sitting between them. The CDR3 DNA reads TGTGCTAGTGGTTTGCCCGTATACAATGAGCAGTTCTTC. Translating gives CASGLPVYNEQFF.

The chain carries TRBV14 and TRBJ1-2; D is undetermined. The germline CDR1 and CDR2 sequences are SGHDN and FVKESK. Deletions cut 0 bases from V and 3 bases from J, with 5 bases between. The length of the CDR3 is 13 residues. CDR3 coding DNA: TGTGCCAGCAGCCAAGACCTTGACTATGGCTACACCTTC. Its translation: CASSQDLDYGYTF.

This clonotype has more than one count but fewer than ten. The chain has TRBV6-1 and TRBJ2-5; D unresolved. This CDR3 spans 16 amino acids. Germline CDR1 reads MNHNS; CDR2 reads SASEGT. V was shortened by 0 bases and J by 0 bases, with 11 bases between the two germline ends. CDR3 protein: CASSEASAAYQETQYF. The CDR3 nucleotides are TGTGCCAGCAGTGAAGCATCGGCGGCGTACCAAGAGACCCAGTACTTC.

The V gene is TRBV9, the J gene TRBJ1-2; D not certain. In germline, CDR1 is SGDLS, CDR2 YYNGEE. The CDR3 extends over 10 amino acids. V lost 4 bases, J lost 8 bases, and 6 bases lay in between. DNA for the CDR3: TGTGCCAGCAGCCAAAAAGGCTACACCTTC. Translating it yields CASSQKGYTF.

This clonotype was observed a few times. V is TRBV30 and J is TRBJ1-1; 10 bases map to TRBD1. With 2 bases clipped from V and 0 bases from J, the junction kept 3 bases outside the gene matches. CDR3 size: 15 residues. Germline CDR1 GTSNPN, CDR2 SVGIG (reference sequence). As DNA, the CDR3 is TGTGCCTGGAGTACGACAGGGGGCCTGAACACTGAAGCTTTCTTT. Protein: CAWSTTGGLNTEAFF.

With respect to this clonotype: The CDR3 end shows no conserved phenylalanine or tryptophan, and so a read error is likely. The chain combines TRBV4-3 with TRBJ1-6; D perhaps matches TRBD1 (5 bases). Looked up from germline, CDR1 is LGHNA and CDR2 is YSLEER. The CDR3 runs 17 residues. Trimming removed 1 base from V and 7 bases from J, with 17 bases in between. The CDR3 DNA sequence: TGCGCCAGCAGCCAAGGTCCAGGGACCGACGGGAATTCACCCCTCCACTTA. This gives the protein CASSQGPGTDGNSPLHL.

The chain has TRBV20-1 and TRBJ2-7, with 7 bases identical to TRBD1. The trim removed 4 bases at V and 6 bases at J, leaving 6 bases unmatched. The CDR3 sequence is 12 residues long. Looked up from germline, CDR1 is DFQATT and CDR2 is SNEGSKA (reference sequence). The CDR3 region is CSATTGTGEQYF. The CDR3 coding sequence is TGCAGTGCTACGACAGGGACGGGCGAGCAGTACTTC.

This clonotype was observed at least ten times. The CDR3 protein is CASSPLLDGPNYGYTF. Here the CDR3 DNA reads TGTGCCAGCAGCCCGCTCCTAGACGGACCCAATTATGGCTACACCTTC. The chain couples TRBV7-9 to TRBJ1-2; D ambiguous. Germline values: CDR1 SEHNR, CDR2 FQNEAQ (reference sequence). The V end lost 5 bases, the J end lost 5 bases, and 21 bases lay between the germline ends. This CDR3 comprises 16 residues.

CDR3 protein: CASSNTGVDTGELFF. CDR3 bases: TGTGCCAGCAGTAATACCGGAGTGGACACCGGGGAGCTGTTTTTT. The rearrangement links TRBV6-1 to TRBJ2-2; D is unclear. This CDR3 spans 15 amino acids. The germline CDR1 and CDR2 sequences are MNHNS and SASEGT. V lost 5 bases, J lost 3 bases, and 13 bases lay in between.

This sequence joins TRBV6-1 and TRBJ1-6; D remains ambiguous. CDR3 length: 15 residues. The V gene's germline CDR1 is MNHNS and CDR2 SASEGT. Trimming stripped 0 bases from V and 8 bases from J, with 11 bases between. The CDR3 DNA sequence: TGTGCCAGCAGTGAAGCAGGATTTAGGGATTCACCCCTCCACTTT. Amino acids: CASSEAGFRDSPLHF.

This clonotype has a count of ten or more. The V gene is TRBV27, the J gene TRBJ2-1, with 10 positions matching TRBD2. The J segment lost 7 bases and the V segment lost 5 bases, leaving 17 bases of the junction unmatched. The germline gives CDR1 MNHEY, CDR2 SMNVEV (reference sequence). CDR3 length equals 18 residues. The CDR3 nucleotides are TGTGCCAGCAGTCCTCCACCGGCTAGCGGGGGCAGATTGAATGAGCAGTTCTTC. The encoded protein is CASSPPPASGGRLNEQFF.

This clonotype was observed a few times. This chain joins TRBV12-3 or TRBV12-4 and TRBJ2-3, with 14 bases matching TRBD2. The ends lost 6 bases at V and 4 bases at J; junction bases unmatched: 3. The CDR3 runs 15 residues. DNA of the CDR3: TGTGCCAGCAGGACTAGCGGGGGGGCCGCAGATACGCAGTATTTT. Its protein product is CASRTSGGAADTQYF.

There are a few counts of this clonotype. Compared with germline, one end of the junction differs, possibly owing to a read error. V gene TRBV29-1 combines with J gene TRBJ2-1, with 9 bases fitting TRBD1. The length of the CDR3 is 15 residues. CDR1 SQVTM and CDR2 ANQGSEA come from the germline V gene. In DNA, the CDR3 is TGCAGCGTAGAAGGGACAGGGAGGTCCTACAATGAGCAGTTCTTC. Translating gives CSVEGTGRSYNEQFF.

The CDR3: CASSFDRGEIRGNTIYF. The CDR3 DNA reads TGTGCCAGCAGTTTCGACAGGGGGGAAATACGGGGAAACACCATATATTTT. The chain links TRBV12-3 or TRBV12-4 to TRBJ1-3; 9 bases align to TRBD1. This CDR3 is built from 17 residues. The junction had 10 bases not matched to a gene; V was cut back by 3 bases and J by 4 bases.

Only one count was recorded for this clonotype. The chain uses TRBV28 and TRBJ1-5; no clear D gene. Looked up from germline, CDR1 is MDHEN and CDR2 is SYDVKM. CDR3 size: 14 residues. The V end was cut by 3 bases, the J end by 4 bases, with 10 bases between. The CDR3 protein is CASSFLRGNQPQHF. CDR3 DNA sequence: TGTGCCAGCAGTTTCCTCCGCGGGAATCAGCCCCAGCATTTT.